This is a list of T cell receptor beta chains from one sample in a study of blood T cell repertoires in COVID-19. Assay: immunoSEQ multiplex PCR; the TCRdb copy retains only in-frame clones and omits some. The repertoire holds 90,000 or so clones, around 90% seen once, with approximately 12% in the top ten. The specimen was peripheral blood. These receptors all stem from an older man with acute or convalescent COVID-19. Both conserved end residues are part of each CDR3. Each record gives: V gene, clone size, J gene, D gene, CDR3 DNA, CDR3 protein. The D gene is left open where the match is weak. Clone size is shown for a subset of rows, as once, few, many or a class of expanded clone.

>TRBV14|once|TRBJ2-1|TRBD1
TGTGCCAGCAGCCACCCCTCTTGGGACAGGGACTACAATGAGCAGTTCTTC
CASSHPSWDRDYNEQFF
>TRBV19|NA|TRBJ1-5|NA
TGTGCCAGTAGGCCCCAAATCCAGGGCAATCAGCCCCAGCATTTT
CASRPQIQGNQPQHF
>TRBV10-2|NA|TRBJ2-7|TRBD2
TGCGCCAGCAGTGAGAGGGCTAGCGGGAGTGTCCACGAGCAGTACTTC
CASSERASGSVHEQYF
>TRBV9|few|TRBJ2-6|TRBD1
TGTGCCAGCAGCGTTGAGGACAGGATACCCTCTGGGGCCAACGTCCTGACTTTC
CASSVEDRIPSGANVLTF
>TRBV20-1|NA|TRBJ2-7|NA
TGCAGTGCTGCCGAGGAGTACGAGCAGTACTTC
CSAAEEYEQYF
>TRBV7-2|NA|TRBJ1-5|NA
TGTGCCAGCAGCCCGGACAATTATAGCAATCAGCCCCAGCATTTT
CASSPDNYSNQPQHF
>TRBV28|once|TRBJ1-2|NA
TGTGCCAGCAGGCCATCAGGGTACTATGGCTACACCTTC
CASRPSGYYGYTF
>TRBV9|few|TRBJ1-1|TRBD1
TGTGCCAGCAGCGCGGGACAGTCGAACACTGAAGCTTTCTTT
CASSAGQSNTEAFF
>TRBV18|NA|TRBJ2-7|TRBD1
TGTGCCAGCTCGAAAGGACAGGGCCGGAACGAGCAGTACTTC
CASSKGQGRNEQYF
>TRBV7-2|NA|TRBJ1-4|TRBD1
TGTGCCAGCAGCCCGGCACGGGACAGAACTAATGAAAAACTGTTTTTT
CASSPARDRTNEKLFF
>TRBV7-9|NA|TRBJ1-1|NA
TGTGCCAGCAGCTTACCCAAGGGGGTGAACACTGAAGCTTTCTTT
CASSLPKGVNTEAFF
>TRBV11-2|once|TRBJ1-2|NA
TGTGCCAGCAGCTTGGAGGGACTCGGGGGCTACACCTTC
CASSLEGLGGYTF
>TRBV12-3/TRBV12-4|NA|TRBJ1-3|NA
TGTGCCAGCAGTTCCTCGCCGGCCATATATTTT
CASSSSPAIYF
>TRBV2|NA|TRBJ1-5|TRBD1
TGTGCCAGCAGGGCGACAGGGGCAGCCCAGCCCCAGCATTTT
CASRATGAAQPQHF
>TRBV21-1|NA|TRBJ1-1|NA
TGTGCCAGCAGCCCTCATGCGAGGGTAAAGAACACTGAAGCTTTCTTT
CASSPHARVKNTEAFF
>TRBV5-1|NA|TRBJ1-2|TRBD1
TGCGCCAGCAGCTTGGGGGACAGAGCTAACTATGGCTACACCTTC
CASSLGDRANYGYTF
>TRBV29-1|once|TRBJ1-1|NA
TGCAGCGTTGAAAAGGGCGGGGTCACTGAAGCTTTCTTT
CSVEKGGVTEAFF
>TRBV5-1|NA|TRBJ1-4|NA
TGCGCCAGCAGCTTGGGGGGCACAACTAATGAAAAACTGTTTTTT
CASSLGGTTNEKLFF
>TRBV19|NA|TRBJ2-1|NA
TGTGCCAGTAGTATGCGGGCCATCCCGACCTACAATGAGCAGTTCTTC
CASSMRAIPTYNEQFF
>TRBV6-5|NA|TRBJ1-2|TRBD1
TGTGCCAGCAGTTACGGAGAAGGACAGGGCGGATATGGCTACACCTTC
CASSYGEGQGGYGYTF
>TRBV5-1|once|TRBJ2-7|TRBD2
TGCGCCAGCAGCCCGACTAGCGGGGTATACGAGCAGTACTTC
CASSPTSGVYEQYF
>TRBV5-4|NA|TRBJ2-1|TRBD2
TGTGCCAGCAGCCAAGCTAGCGGGAGCTCCTACAATGAGCAGTTCTTC
CASSQASGSSYNEQFF
>TRBV5-1|once|TRBJ1-5|NA
TGCGCCAGCAGCGCCGGGGGGGGCGATAGCAATCAGCCCCAGCATTTT
CASSAGGGDSNQPQHF
>TRBV29-1|once|TRBJ1-1|NA
TGCAGCGTTGGGAGGTCCGGCACTGAAGCTTTCTTT
CSVGRSGTEAFF
>TRBV6-1|once|TRBJ1-5|NA
TGTGCCAGCAGTGCGGGGGGGCCTTCCTATACTAATCAGCCCCAGCATTTT
CASSAGGPSYTNQPQHF
>TRBV19|few|TRBJ1-1|NA
TGTGCCACCCTGGGACAGAACACTGAAGCTTTCTTT
CATLGQNTEAFF
>TRBV4-1|NA|TRBJ1-1|NA
TGCGCCAGCAGCCACGGTATTACGGGACTCTTAACGAACACTGAAGCTTTCTTT
CASSHGITGLLTNTEAFF
>TRBV28|NA|TRBJ2-1|NA
TGTGCCAGCAGTACTGGAGGGCCAAAATACAATGAGCAGTTCTTC
CASSTGGPKYNEQFF
>TRBV18|NA|TRBJ1-2|TRBD1
TGTGCCAGCTCACCAATGGGACAGGGGTACTATGGCTACACCTTC
CASSPMGQGYYGYTF
>TRBV10-3|NA|TRBJ1-3|TRBD1
TGTGCCATGGCCCGGGACAGCTCTGGAAACACCATATATTTT
CAMARDSSGNTIYF
>TRBV7-9|once|TRBJ2-3|TRBD2
TGTGCCAGCAGGGGACTAGCGGTTACAGATACGCAGTATTTT
CASRGLAVTDTQYF
>TRBV29-1|NA|TRBJ1-3|NA
TGCAGCGCCGTCAGTGACATCTCTGGAAACACCATATATTTT
CSAVSDISGNTIYF
>TRBV29-1|NA|TRBJ1-1|TRBD1
TGCAGCGTTGATGAGACAGGGCTGAACACTGAAGCTTTCTTT
CSVDETGLNTEAFF
>TRBV7-2|NA|TRBJ1-5|TRBD1
TGTGCCAGCACCCCCAGGGGGTTCAGCAATCAGCCCCAGCATTTT
CASTPRGFSNQPQHF
>TRBV19|NA|TRBJ2-2|NA
TGTGCCAGTAGTATAGATCCAGGGTACACCGGGGAGCTGTTTTTT
CASSIDPGYTGELFF
>TRBV6-5|NA|TRBJ2-3|TRBD2
TGTGCCAGCAGCCGAAGCGGGGGGGCCACAGATACGCAGTATTTT
CASSRSGGATDTQYF